This TCR beta chain was sequenced during a study of blood T cells in healthy people across ages. Study at large: Template switching retrieved approximately one barcoded beta molecule for each two T cells.

General study results and limits: Relative to aged donors, long-lived donors carried more naive CD4+ cells and displayed higher diversity. Naive T cell percentage strongly correlated with TCR beta diversity.

For this clonotype: Its specificity is not known. Relative to the germline gene, one junction end is altered; a read error may explain this.

For the second PCR, which ran for roughly 7 to 11 cycles, a sample-barcoded 5' primer and a J-beta primer mix were used. From the 5' RACE reads, TCRdb called clonotypes with MiXCR, one entry per CDR3 protein. This table has a few hundred thousand distinct CDR3 sequences, about half appearing once. The amount of total RNA extracted per sample was at least 6 micrograms. Sequenced: blood. This clonotype originated in a man between 60 and 75 years old in good health.

For the CDR3, the DNA is TGTGCCAGCAGCTTGGCCCCCTCGGGGGGTACTGAGGGCTACACATTC. It yields the protein CASSLAPSGGTEGYTF. The chain employs TRBV7-9 and TRBJ1-2, with D tentatively TRBD1 (5 bases). This CDR3 spans 16 amino acids. Germline lookup yields CDR1 SEHNR and CDR2 FQNEAQ (reference sequence).